This is a list of T cell receptor beta chains from one sample in a study of blood T cell repertoires in COVID-19. Produced via immunoSEQ multiplex PCR; TCRdb's table is partial and in-frame only. Among approximately 100,000 clones listed, around 85% were seen once. Sequencing used PBMCs or T cells enriched from blood (not recorded which). These receptors came from a woman between 50 and 59 years old who had recovered from COVID-19. CDR3s include the opening cysteine and the closing phenylalanine or tryptophan. Fields, in order: clone size, V gene, J gene, D gene, CDR3 protein, CDR3 DNA. A D gene is named only where the DNA matches it firmly. Rows may omit the clone size; those that give it use once, few, many or a size class.

size: -
V: TRBV2
J: TRBJ2-4
D: TRBD2
CDR3: CASSEETGTRIGLTKNIQYF
DNA: TGTGCCAGCAGTGAAGAGACCGGGACTAGGATCGGTTTGACCAAAAACATTCAGTACTTC

size: -
V: TRBV7-3
J: TRBJ1-1
D: -
CDR3: CASSRTSGTEAFF
DNA: TGTGCCAGCAGCCGGACGTCGGGGACTGAAGCTTTCTTT

size: few
V: TRBV2
J: TRBJ1-6
D: -
CDR3: CASSDRGYSPLHF
DNA: TGTGCCAGCAGTGACAGGGGCTATTCACCCCTCCACTTT

size: -
V: TRBV3-1/TRBV3-2
J: TRBJ2-1
D: TRBD1
CDR3: CASSRDREINEQFF
DNA: TGTGCCAGCAGCCGGGACAGGGAGATTAATGAGCAGTTCTTC

size: -
V: TRBV5-1
J: TRBJ2-2
D: TRBD2
CDR3: CASSLPSGGAGELFF
DNA: TGCGCCAGCAGCTTGCCTAGCGGGGGGGCCGGGGAGCTGTTTTTT

size: -
V: TRBV5-1
J: TRBJ2-1
D: -
CDR3: CASSARLGPYNEQFF
DNA: TGCGCCAGCAGCGCCCGACTAGGCCCCTACAATGAGCAGTTCTTC

size: -
V: TRBV5-1
J: TRBJ2-7
D: -
CDR3: CASSSMDSSYEQYF
DNA: TGCGCCAGCAGCTCAATGGACAGCTCCTACGAGCAGTACTTC

size: -
V: TRBV6-2/TRBV6-3
J: TRBJ1-5
D: -
CDR3: CASSYSSGAGQPQHF
DNA: TGTGCCAGCAGTTACTCATCGGGCGCGGGTCAGCCCCAGCATTTT

size: -
V: TRBV6-2/TRBV6-3
J: TRBJ2-7
D: -
CDR3: CASSYGRSPDYYEQYF
DNA: TGTGCCAGCAGTTACGGACGGTCCCCCGACTACTACGAGCAGTACTTC

size: -
V: TRBV2
J: TRBJ1-2
D: TRBD1
CDR3: CASRDRDRVFDGYTF
DNA: TGTGCCAGCAGGGACCGGGACAGGGTGTTTGATGGCTACACCTTC

size: -
V: TRBV24-1
J: TRBJ1-2
D: TRBD1
CDR3: CATSDTGTGSSQGYTF
DNA: TGTGCCACCAGTGACACCGGGACAGGGTCGTCTCAGGGCTACACCTTC

size: -
V: TRBV27
J: TRBJ1-1
D: -
CDR3: CASSPLGRGTEAFF
DNA: TGTGCCAGCAGTCCGCTCGGAAGGGGGACTGAAGCTTTCTTT

size: -
V: TRBV19
J: TRBJ2-7
D: TRBD1
CDR3: CASSKAGQGYGFSHAYEQYF
DNA: TGTGCCAGTAGTAAAGCGGGACAGGGTTATGGGTTTTCCCACGCCTACGAGCAGTACTTC

size: -
V: TRBV9
J: TRBJ2-3
D: TRBD2
CDR3: CASSPPERGSTGADTQYF
DNA: TGTGCCAGCAGCCCCCCCGAGCGGGGCAGCACAGGAGCAGATACGCAGTATTTT

size: -
V: TRBV5-1
J: TRBJ2-1
D: TRBD2
CDR3: CASSLETSGISNEQFF
DNA: TGCGCCAGCAGCTTGGAGACTAGCGGGATAAGTAATGAGCAGTTCTTC

size: -
V: TRBV2
J: TRBJ2-7
D: -
CDR3: CASTQTDYEQYF
DNA: TGTGCCAGCACCCAGACAGACTACGAGCAGTACTTC

size: -
V: TRBV18
J: TRBJ1-1
D: TRBD1
CDR3: CASSNRDRDTEAFF
DNA: TGTGCCAGCTCCAACCGGGACAGGGACACTGAAGCTTTCTTT

size: -
V: TRBV24-1
J: TRBJ2-2
D: TRBD1
CDR3: CATSDFRTGAFTGELFF
DNA: TGTGCCACCAGTGATTTTAGGACAGGGGCTTTCACCGGGGAGCTGTTTTTT

size: -
V: TRBV29-1
J: TRBJ1-6
D: TRBD1
CDR3: CSVTTEGRTGPHSPLHF
DNA: TGCAGCGTGACTACGGAAGGGCGGACAGGGCCCCATTCACCCCTCCACTTT

size: -
V: TRBV9
J: TRBJ1-5
D: TRBD1
CDR3: CASSLQGNSNQPQHF
DNA: TGTGCCAGCAGCCTACAGGGGAATAGCAATCAGCCCCAGCATTTT

size: few
V: TRBV6-5
J: TRBJ2-1
D: TRBD2
CDR3: CASSYDLAGGPNEQFF
DNA: TGTGCCAGCAGTTACGACCTAGCGGGAGGGCCTAATGAGCAGTTCTTC

size: -
V: TRBV7-8
J: TRBJ1-2
D: -
CDR3: CASSSYNIGMLGGYTF
DNA: TGTGCCAGCAGCTCGTACAACATCGGGATGCTAGGGGGCTACACCTTC

size: -
V: TRBV7-6
J: TRBJ2-1
D: TRBD2
CDR3: CASSLGLAGVGEQFF
DNA: TGTGCCAGCAGCTTGGGACTAGCGGGAGTTGGTGAGCAGTTCTTC

size: few
V: TRBV5-1
J: TRBJ2-7
D: TRBD1
CDR3: CASSLAGQARYEQYF
DNA: TGCGCCAGCAGCTTGGCGGGACAGGCGAGGTACGAGCAGTACTTC

size: -
V: TRBV20-1
J: TRBJ2-1
D: TRBD2
CDR3: CSASSLAGNEQFF
DNA: TGCAGTGCTAGTTCGCTAGCGGGGAATGAGCAGTTCTTC

size: -
V: TRBV6-5
J: TRBJ2-3
D: -
CDR3: CASRLSGPLTDTQYF
DNA: TGTGCCAGCAGACTCTCAGGTCCCCTCACAGATACGCAGTATTTT

size: -
V: TRBV28
J: TRBJ2-7
D: TRBD2
CDR3: CASSQAGGTYEQYF
DNA: TGTGCCAGCAGTCAAGCGGGAGGTACCTACGAGCAGTACTTC

size: -
V: TRBV3-1/TRBV3-2
J: TRBJ1-5
D: -
CDR3: CASSQVGDSNQPQHF
DNA: TGTGCCAGCAGCCAAGTCGGGGATAGCAATCAGCCCCAGCATTTT

size: -
V: TRBV5-4
J: TRBJ2-7
D: TRBD1
CDR3: CASSFPGQGSYEQYF
DNA: TGTGCCAGCAGCTTTCCGGGACAGGGATCCTACGAGCAGTACTTC

size: -
V: TRBV27
J: TRBJ2-1
D: -
CDR3: CASSLGTRRGILTYNEQFF
DNA: TGTGCCAGCAGTTTAGGGACCCGGCGCGGGATATTAACCTACAATGAGCAGTTCTTC

size: -
V: TRBV9
J: TRBJ2-7
D: -
CDR3: CASTRGPWDEQYF
DNA: TGTGCCAGCACCCGCGGGCCCTGGGACGAGCAGTACTTC

size: many
V: TRBV6-5
J: TRBJ2-7
D: TRBD2
CDR3: CASELGTRAHEQYF
DNA: TGTGCCAGCGAATTAGGGACTAGGGCCCACGAGCAGTACTTC

size: few
V: TRBV4-1
J: TRBJ2-3
D: -
CDR3: CASAELIPTDTQYF
DNA: TGCGCCAGCGCCGAACTCATACCCACAGATACGCAGTATTTT

size: -
V: TRBV7-3
J: TRBJ2-7
D: TRBD1
CDR3: CASSPNDRGPYEQYF
DNA: TGTGCCAGCAGCCCGAACGACAGGGGCCCCTACGAGCAGTACTTC

size: -
V: TRBV18
J: TRBJ1-1
D: TRBD1
CDR3: CASSPPGGTGTEAFF
DNA: TGTGCCAGCTCACCGCCAGGGGGCACGGGAACTGAAGCTTTCTTT

size: -
V: TRBV4-1
J: TRBJ2-2
D: -
CDR3: CASSLRGQNTGELFF
DNA: TGCGCCAGCAGCCTACGTGGACAAAACACCGGGGAGCTGTTTTTT

size: -
V: TRBV28
J: TRBJ2-2
D: TRBD1
CDR3: CASSILRQGDGELFF
DNA: TGTGCCAGCAGTATACTACGACAGGGCGACGGGGAGCTGTTTTTT

size: -
V: TRBV15
J: TRBJ2-7
D: -
CDR3: CATSRDTTGSYEQYF
DNA: TGTGCCACCAGCAGAGATACAACAGGCTCCTACGAGCAGTACTTC

size: -
V: TRBV10-1
J: TRBJ2-1
D: TRBD1
CDR3: CASSGTGDHNEQFF
DNA: TGCGCCAGCAGCGGGACAGGGGACCACAATGAGCAGTTCTTC

size: -
V: TRBV5-6
J: TRBJ2-2
D: -
CDR3: CASSPQTGRTGELFF
DNA: TGTGCCAGCAGCCCCCAGACAGGGAGGACCGGGGAGCTGTTTTTT

size: -
V: TRBV11-3
J: TRBJ2-3
D: -
CDR3: CASSFRGVTDTQYF
DNA: TGTGCCAGCAGCTTCAGGGGGGTGACAGATACGCAGTATTTT

size: -
V: TRBV6-2/TRBV6-3
J: TRBJ1-5
D: -
CDR3: CASSPASVYSNQPQHF
DNA: TGTGCCAGCAGCCCTGCGTCGGTCTATAGCAATCAGCCCCAGCATTTT

size: -
V: TRBV7-8
J: TRBJ2-7
D: TRBD1
CDR3: CASSPDRGLSEQYF
DNA: TGTGCCAGCAGCCCGGACAGGGGGCTTAGTGAGCAGTACTTC

size: -
V: TRBV10-3
J: TRBJ2-1
D: TRBD2
CDR3: CATGLAGGPGNEQFF
DNA: TGTGCCACGGGACTAGCGGGGGGGCCGGGCAATGAGCAGTTCTTC

size: many
V: TRBV4-1
J: TRBJ2-7
D: -
CDR3: CASSGQVAYEQYF
DNA: TGCGCCAGCAGCGGTCAGGTGGCTTACGAGCAGTACTTC

size: -
V: TRBV18
J: TRBJ1-2
D: TRBD1
CDR3: CASSSLTGKYYGYTF
DNA: TGTGCCAGCTCATCTTTGACAGGGAAATACTATGGCTACACCTTC

size: -
V: TRBV27
J: TRBJ1-1
D: TRBD1
CDR3: CASSFTQLQGAGVSFF
DNA: TGTGCCAGCAGTTTCACTCAGCTTCAGGGGGCCGGGGTATCTTTCTTT

size: -
V: TRBV5-1
J: TRBJ1-1
D: -
CDR3: CASSPRGGGNTEAFF
DNA: TGCGCCAGCAGCCCTCGGGGGGGAGGGAACACTGAAGCTTTCTTT

size: -
V: TRBV11-2
J: TRBJ2-4
D: TRBD1
CDR3: CASSSALGGGLAKNIQYF
DNA: TGTGCCAGCAGCTCAGCTCTAGGGGGCGGATTAGCCAAAAACATTCAGTACTTC

size: -
V: TRBV28
J: TRBJ2-3
D: -
CDR3: CASSCDRSFTDTQYF
DNA: TGTGCCAGCAGTTGCGACAGGAGTTTCACAGATACGCAGTATTTT

size: -
V: TRBV2
J: TRBJ2-7
D: TRBD1
CDR3: CASSAGTGWAYEQYF
DNA: TGTGCCAGCAGTGCCGGGACAGGGTGGGCCTACGAGCAGTACTTC

size: -
V: TRBV6-5
J: TRBJ2-1
D: TRBD2
CDR3: CASSYQTSGGTEQFF
DNA: TGTGCCAGCAGTTACCAGACTAGCGGGGGGACGGAGCAGTTCTTC

size: -
V: TRBV7-9
J: TRBJ1-1
D: -
CDR3: CASSLLGSYTEAFF
DNA: TGTGCCAGCAGCTTACTCGGTTCTTACACTGAAGCTTTCTTT

size: -
V: TRBV7-3
J: TRBJ2-1
D: -
CDR3: CASSLTGVLSHNEQFF
DNA: TGTGCCAGCAGCTTAACCGGAGTATTATCCCACAATGAGCAGTTCTTC

size: -
V: TRBV5-4
J: TRBJ2-7
D: -
CDR3: CASSSPGWGGYEQYF
DNA: TGTGCCAGCAGCTCCCCGGGCTGGGGCGGCTACGAGCAGTACTTC

size: -
V: TRBV28
J: TRBJ2-7
D: -
CDR3: CASSPSGALSYEQYF
DNA: TGTGCCAGCAGTCCATCAGGGGCCCTCTCCTACGAGCAGTACTTC

size: -
V: TRBV4-1
J: TRBJ2-3
D: -
CDR3: CASSPTSLTDTQYF
DNA: TGCGCCAGCAGCCCAACTTCCCTCACAGATACGCAGTATTTT

size: -
V: TRBV11-2
J: TRBJ2-6
D: -
CDR3: CASSLVGRSGANVLTF
DNA: TGTGCCAGCAGCTTAGTGGGCAGGTCTGGGGCCAACGTCCTGACTTTC

size: -
V: TRBV6-5
J: TRBJ2-1
D: -
CDR3: CASISPILYNEQFF
DNA: TGTGCCAGCATCTCCCCGATACTCTACAATGAGCAGTTCTTC